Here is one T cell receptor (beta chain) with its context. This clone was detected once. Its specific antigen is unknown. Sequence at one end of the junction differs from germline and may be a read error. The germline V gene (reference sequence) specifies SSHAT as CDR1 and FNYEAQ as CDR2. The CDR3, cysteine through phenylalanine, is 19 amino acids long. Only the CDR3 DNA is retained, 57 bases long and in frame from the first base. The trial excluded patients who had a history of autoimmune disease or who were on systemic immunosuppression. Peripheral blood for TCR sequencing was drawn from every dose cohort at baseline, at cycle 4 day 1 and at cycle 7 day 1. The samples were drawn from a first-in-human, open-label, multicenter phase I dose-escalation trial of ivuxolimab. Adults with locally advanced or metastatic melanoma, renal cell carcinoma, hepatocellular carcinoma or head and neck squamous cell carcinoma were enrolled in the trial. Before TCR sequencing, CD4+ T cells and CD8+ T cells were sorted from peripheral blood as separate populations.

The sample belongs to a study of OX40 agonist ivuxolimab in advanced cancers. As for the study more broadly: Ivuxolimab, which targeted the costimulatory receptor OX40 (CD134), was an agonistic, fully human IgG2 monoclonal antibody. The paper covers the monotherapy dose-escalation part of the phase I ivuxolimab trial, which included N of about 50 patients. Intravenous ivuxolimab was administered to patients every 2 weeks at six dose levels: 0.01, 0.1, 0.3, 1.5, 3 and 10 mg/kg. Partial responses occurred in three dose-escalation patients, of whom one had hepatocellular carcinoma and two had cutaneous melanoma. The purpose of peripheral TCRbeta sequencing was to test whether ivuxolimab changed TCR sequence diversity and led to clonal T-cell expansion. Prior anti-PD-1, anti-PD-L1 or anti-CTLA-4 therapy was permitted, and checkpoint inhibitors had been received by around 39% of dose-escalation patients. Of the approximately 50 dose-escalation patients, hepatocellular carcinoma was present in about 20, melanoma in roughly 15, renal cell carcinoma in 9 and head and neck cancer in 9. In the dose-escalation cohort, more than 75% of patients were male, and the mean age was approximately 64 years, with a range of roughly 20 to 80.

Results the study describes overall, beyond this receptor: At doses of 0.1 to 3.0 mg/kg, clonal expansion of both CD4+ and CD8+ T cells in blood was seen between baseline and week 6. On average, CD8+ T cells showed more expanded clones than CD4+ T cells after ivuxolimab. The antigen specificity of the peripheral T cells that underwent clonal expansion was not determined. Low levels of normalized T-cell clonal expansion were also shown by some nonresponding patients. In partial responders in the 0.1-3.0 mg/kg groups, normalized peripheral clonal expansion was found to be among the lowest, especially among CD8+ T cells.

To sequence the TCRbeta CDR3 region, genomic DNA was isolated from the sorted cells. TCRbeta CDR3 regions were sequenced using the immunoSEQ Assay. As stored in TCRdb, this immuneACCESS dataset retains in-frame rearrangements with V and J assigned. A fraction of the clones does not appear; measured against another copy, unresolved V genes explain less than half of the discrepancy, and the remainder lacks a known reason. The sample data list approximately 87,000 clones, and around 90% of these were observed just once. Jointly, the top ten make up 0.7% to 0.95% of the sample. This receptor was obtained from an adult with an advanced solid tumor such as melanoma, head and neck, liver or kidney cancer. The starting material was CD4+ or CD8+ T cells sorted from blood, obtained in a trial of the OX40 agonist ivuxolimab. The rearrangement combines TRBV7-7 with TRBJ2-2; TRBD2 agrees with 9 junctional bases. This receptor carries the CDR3 CASSLNPTSGPSHTGELFF. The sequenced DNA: TGTGCTAGCAGCTTAAACCCCACTAGCGGGCCCTCCCACACCGGGGAGCTGTTTTTT.